The next 5 T cell receptor beta chains were all read from a single sample in a study of blood T cells in healthy people across ages. PCR was performed a second time for roughly 7 to 11 cycles using a sample-barcoded 5' primer and a J-beta primer mix. TCRdb recomputed calls from the 5' RACE reads with MiXCR, one row per CDR3 protein. The sample lists approximately 850,000 distinct CDR3 sequences, 40% to 50% seen once, with roughly a fifth in the top ten. The specimen was blood. Receptors were obtained from a man aged 60-69 years in good health.

This chain uses TRBV20-1 with TRBJ1-1; no clear D gene. Trimming took 1 base from V and 1 from J, leaving 7 bases between them. The V gene's germline CDR1 is DFQATT and CDR2 SNEGSKA (reference sequence). The CDR3 is made up of 13 amino acids. The CDR3 protein is CSARGASNTEAFF. Written as DNA, the CDR3 is TGCAGTGCTAGAGGGGCCTCGAACACTGAAGCTTTCTTT.

This chain joins TRBV12-3 or TRBV12-4 and TRBJ2-1; the D gene could be TRBD1 or TRBD2 (5 bases each). The V end was cut by 7 bases, the J end by 8 bases, with 24 bases between. There are 16 residues in the CDR3. CDR3 sequence reads: CASNTRALSRGYEQFF. CDR3 DNA: TGTGCCAGCAATACCAGAGCCCTAAGTCGGGGCTATGAGCAGTTCTTC.

CDR3 DNA sequence: TGCGCCACCGGGGACGTCTCCTACGAGCAGTACTTC. Translated: CATGDVSYEQYF. This chain links TRBV10-2 with TRBJ2-7, with D possibly being TRBD1 or TRBD2 (5 bases each). The CDR3 consists of 12 residues. Germline assignment: CDR1 WSHSY and CDR2 SAAADI. The ends were cut back, 10 bases at V and 0 bases at J, with 10 bases in the middle.

The chain joins TRBV29-1 to TRBJ1-2, with a tentative D call TRBD1 (5 bases). Germline assignment: CDR1 SQVTM and CDR2 ANQGSEA. V was pared by 6 bases and J by 10 bases, with 24 bases between. The CDR3 has 14 residues. CDR3 loop: CSVEPGEWTSDYTF. The CDR3 bases are TGCAGCGTAGAGCCGGGGGAGTGGACGTCTGACTACACCTTC.

This rearrangement joins TRBV20-1 to TRBJ2-7, with 12 bases aligning to TRBD2. J lost 6 bases, V lost 2 bases, and 14 bases had no gene match. CDR1 and CDR2 from the germline V gene are DFQATT and SNEGSKA (reference sequence). This CDR3 region has 17 residues. CDR3 sequence reads: CSARSRARTSGAVEQYF. CDR3 in DNA: TGCAGTGCTAGATCCCGAGCACGGACTAGCGGGGCCGTCGAGCAGTACTTC.